This T cell receptor beta chain is drawn from a study of blood T cell repertoires in COVID-19. Study-wide background: T cells, B-cell-depleted T cells, or PBMCs provided the cDNA or gDNA that served as material.

The protocol was immunoSEQ multiplex PCR, while the TCRdb copy is restricted to in-frame clones and leaves out a portion. Here the sample spans roughly 100,000 clones, 81% being singletons. The CDR3 covers 12 residues. Between the trimmed V and J ends, which lost 5 bases and 8 bases, there was a span of 9 bases. Germline loops: CDR1 MDHEN, CDR2 SYDVKM. The chain recombines TRBV28 with TRBJ1-4; D is uncertain. The sequencing sample was made of peripheral blood. The origin of this receptor is a man older than 75 with acute or convalescent COVID-19. In DNA form, the CDR3 reads TGTGCCAGCAGTCCCTCCGGGGAAAAACTGTTTTTT. Translated: CASSPSGEKLFF.